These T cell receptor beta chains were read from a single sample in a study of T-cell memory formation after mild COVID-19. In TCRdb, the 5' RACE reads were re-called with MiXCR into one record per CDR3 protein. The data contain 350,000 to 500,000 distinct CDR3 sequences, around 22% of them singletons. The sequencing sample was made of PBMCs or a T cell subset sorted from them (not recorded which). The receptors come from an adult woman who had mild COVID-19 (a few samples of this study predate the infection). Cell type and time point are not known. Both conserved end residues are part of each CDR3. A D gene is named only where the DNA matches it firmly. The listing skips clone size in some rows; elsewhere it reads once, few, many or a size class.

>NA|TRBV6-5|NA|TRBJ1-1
TGTGCCAGCAGCTACGGTATTGAAGCTTTCTTT
CASSYGIEAFF
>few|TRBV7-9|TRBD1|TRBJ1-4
TGTGCCAGCAGCTTTGGACAGGCTACGAATGAAAAACTGTTTTTT
CASSFGQATNEKLFF
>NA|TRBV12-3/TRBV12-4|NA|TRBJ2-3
TGTGCCAGCAGTCCCGCCGGGGGATTAACAGATACGCAGTATTTT
CASSPAGGLTDTQYF
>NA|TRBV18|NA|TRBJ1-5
TGTGCCAGCTCAATGGACGGTGCGGGGAGGCCCCAGCATTTT
CASSMDGAGRPQHF
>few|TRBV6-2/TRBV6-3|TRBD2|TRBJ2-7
TGTGCCAGCAGTTACGCGGGAGGGATCTACGAGCAGTACTTC
CASSYAGGIYEQYF
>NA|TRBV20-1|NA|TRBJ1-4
TGCAGTGCTAGAGGTCCCATGGATGAAAAACTGTTTTTT
CSARGPMDEKLFF
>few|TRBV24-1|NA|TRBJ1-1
TGTGCCACCAGGGACCGGGACGCCCAGCGGGCTTTCTTT
CATRDRDAQRAFF
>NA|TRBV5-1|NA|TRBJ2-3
TGCGCCAGCAGCTTGGATAGTCCTTATACGCAGTATTTT
CASSLDSPYTQYF
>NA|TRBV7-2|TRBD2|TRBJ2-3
TGTGCCAGCAGCCGTAGCGGGGGGGCACGCACAGATACGCAGTATTTT
CASSRSGGARTDTQYF
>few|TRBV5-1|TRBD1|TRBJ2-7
TGCGCCAGCAGCTTGGACGGCCGACAGGGGGCCTACGAGCAGTACTTC
CASSLDGRQGAYEQYF
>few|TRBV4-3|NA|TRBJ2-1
TGCGCCAGCAGCCAAGATCGGGCTAGCTGGGGGCAAGTAGATGAGCAGTTCTTC
CASSQDRASWGQVDEQFF
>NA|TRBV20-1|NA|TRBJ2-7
TGCAGTGCTAGAGACGGCCGCGACGAGCAGTACTTC
CSARDGRDEQYF
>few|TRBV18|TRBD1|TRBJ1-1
TGTGCCAGCTCACCAGGACAGGGCGTTACTGAAGCTTTCTTT
CASSPGQGVTEAFF
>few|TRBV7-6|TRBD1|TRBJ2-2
TGTGCCAGCAGCTATCACGGGACAGGGACGAACACCGGGGAGCTGTTTTTT
CASSYHGTGTNTGELFF
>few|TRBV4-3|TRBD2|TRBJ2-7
TGCGCCAGCACCCCCACCCTAGCGGATAGCTCCTACGAGCAGTACTTC
CASTPTLADSSYEQYF
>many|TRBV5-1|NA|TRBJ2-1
TGCGCCAGCAGCTTGGAGCAGGTTAGCTCCTACAATGAGCAGTTCTTC
CASSLEQVSSYNEQFF
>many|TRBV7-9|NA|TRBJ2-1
TGTGCCAGCAGGGATGGGACTGCGGGGCAGCAGTTCTTC
CASRDGTAGQQFF
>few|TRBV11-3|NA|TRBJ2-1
TGTGCCAGCGGAGCTCCTGGCAATGAGCAGTTCTTC
CASGAPGNEQFF
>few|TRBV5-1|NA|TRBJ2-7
TGCGCCAGCAAATTAGGGGCCTCCTACGAGCAGTACTTC
CASKLGASYEQYF
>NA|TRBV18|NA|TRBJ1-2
TGTGCCAGCTCACCAACCGACAGCTACTATGGCTACACCTTC
CASSPTDSYYGYTF
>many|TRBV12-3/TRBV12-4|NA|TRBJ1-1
TGTGCCAGCAGCCCTGGGAGGCCGGAGGCTTTCTTT
CASSPGRPEAFF
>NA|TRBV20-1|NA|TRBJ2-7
TGCAGTGCTAGAGATATAGGGGGGGAAGGGTACTTC
CSARDIGGEGYF
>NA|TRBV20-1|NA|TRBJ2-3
TGCAGTGCTACCAGAGGGCCCCCCACAGATACGCAGTATTTT
CSATRGPPTDTQYF
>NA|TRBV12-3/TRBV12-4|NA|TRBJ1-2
TGTGCCAGCAGTTTAGCAGCCTTCGCTAACTATGGCTACACCTTC
CASSLAAFANYGYTF
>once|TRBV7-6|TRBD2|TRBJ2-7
TGTGCCAGCAGCCCAACTAGCGGGCACCACTACGAGCAGTACTTC
CASSPTSGHHYEQYF
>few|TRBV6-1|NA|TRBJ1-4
TGTGCCAGCAGCCGCGGGACCCTGAATGAAAAACTGTTTTTT
CASSRGTLNEKLFF
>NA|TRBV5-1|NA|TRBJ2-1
TGCGCCAGCAGCTGGGGCGCGGAAGGGACATTCTCCTACAATGAGCAGTTCTTC
CASSWGAEGTFSYNEQFF
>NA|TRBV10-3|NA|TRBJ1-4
TGTGCCATCAGTGAAACAGGGACGCAACTAAATGAAAAACTGTTTTTT
CAISETGTQLNEKLFF
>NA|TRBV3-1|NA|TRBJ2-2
TGTGCCAGCAGCCAAGATTGGCCGTCCGGGGAGCTGTTTTTT
CASSQDWPSGELFF
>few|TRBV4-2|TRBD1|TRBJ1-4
TGTGCCAGCAGCCTCCTCAACCCGGGACAGGGCTACGCTAATGAAAAACTGTTTTTT
CASSLLNPGQGYANEKLFF
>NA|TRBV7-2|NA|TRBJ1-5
TGTGCCAGCAGCCAGACAGGTGGGAGCAATCAGCCCCAGCATTTT
CASSQTGGSNQPQHF
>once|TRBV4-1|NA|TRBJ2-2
TGCGCCAGCAGCCAAGCCGGGGCCACCGGGGAGCTGTTTTTT
CASSQAGATGELFF
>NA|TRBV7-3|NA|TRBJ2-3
TGTGCCAGCAGCTTAAACGGGTTTCCAACAGATACGCAGTATTTT
CASSLNGFPTDTQYF
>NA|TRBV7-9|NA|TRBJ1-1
TGTGCCAGCAGCCAGACAGGAGACACTGAAGCTTTCTTT
CASSQTGDTEAFF
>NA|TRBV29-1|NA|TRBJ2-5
TGCAGCGTTGGGCAAGAGACCCAGTACTTC
CSVGQETQYF
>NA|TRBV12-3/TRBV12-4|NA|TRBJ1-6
TGTGCCAGCAGTTTTAGTGGCAGCAATTCACCCCTCCACTTT
CASSFSGSNSPLHF
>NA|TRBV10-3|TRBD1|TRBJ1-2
TGTGCCATCAGTGAGTCAGGACAGGGTGACTATGGCTACACCTTC
CAISESGQGDYGYTF
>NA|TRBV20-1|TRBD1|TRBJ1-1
TGCAGTGCTCCCGTTGGGACAGGGGGCGAAACTGAAGCTTTCTTT
CSAPVGTGGETEAFF
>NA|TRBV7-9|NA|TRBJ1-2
TGTGCCAGCACCAAGGGGGAGCAGCCGTACTATGGCTACACCTTC
CASTKGEQPYYGYTF
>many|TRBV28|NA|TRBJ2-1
TGTGCCAGCAACGGGAAACCCCAAAGGGGCAATGAGCAGTTCTTC
CASNGKPQRGNEQFF
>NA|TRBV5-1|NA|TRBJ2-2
TGCGCCAGCAGGGGAGATAACACCGGGGAGCTGTTTTTT
CASRGDNTGELFF
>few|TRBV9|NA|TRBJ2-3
TGTGCCAGCAGCGTATCCCTAGGTGGCACAGATACGCAGTATTTT
CASSVSLGGTDTQYF
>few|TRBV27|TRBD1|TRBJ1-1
TGTGCCAGCAGAGAGACAGGGGAGGTTTTCTTT
CASRETGEVFF
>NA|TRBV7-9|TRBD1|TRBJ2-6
TGTGCCAGCAGCCCACCGGGACAGGGCTCTGGGGCCAACGTCCTGACTTTC
CASSPPGQGSGANVLTF
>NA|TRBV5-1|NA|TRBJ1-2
TGCGCCAGCTATGACGGGGACGGGAACCTTAACGGGGGCTACACCTTC
CASYDGDGNLNGGYTF
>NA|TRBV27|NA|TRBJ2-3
TGTGCCAGCAGTTTATCGAGCTACGGCACAGATACGCAGTATTTT
CASSLSSYGTDTQYF